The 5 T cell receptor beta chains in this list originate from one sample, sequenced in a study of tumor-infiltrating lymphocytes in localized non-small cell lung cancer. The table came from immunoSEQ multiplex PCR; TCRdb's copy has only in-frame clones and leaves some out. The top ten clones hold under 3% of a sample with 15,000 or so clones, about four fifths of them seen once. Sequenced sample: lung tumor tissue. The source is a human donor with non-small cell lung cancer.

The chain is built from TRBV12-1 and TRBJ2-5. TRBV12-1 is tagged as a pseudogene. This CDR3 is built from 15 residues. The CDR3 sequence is CASSPGTPAPETQYF. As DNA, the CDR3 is TGTGCCAGCAGCCCTGGGACCCCCGCCCCAGAGACCCAGTACTTC.

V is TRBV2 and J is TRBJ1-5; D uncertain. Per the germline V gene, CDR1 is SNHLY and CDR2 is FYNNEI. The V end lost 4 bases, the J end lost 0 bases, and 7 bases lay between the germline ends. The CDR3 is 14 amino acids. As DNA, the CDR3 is TGTGCCAGCAGTGGCGAGTATAGCAATCAGCCCCAGCATTTT. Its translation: CASSGEYSNQPQHF.

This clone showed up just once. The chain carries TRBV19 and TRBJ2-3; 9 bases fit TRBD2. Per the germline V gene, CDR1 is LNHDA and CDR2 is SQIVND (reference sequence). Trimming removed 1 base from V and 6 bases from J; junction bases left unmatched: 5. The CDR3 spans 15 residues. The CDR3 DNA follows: TGTGCCAGTAGTATAGGGCTAGCGGGATGGGATACGCAGTATTTT. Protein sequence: CASSIGLAGWDTQYF.

This chain's CDR3 is CASSLTSGETQYF. Here the CDR3 DNA reads TGTGCCAGCTCACTGACTAGTGGGGAGACCCAGTACTTC. J is TRBJ2-5 and V is TRBV18; a weak D match, TRBD2 (6 bases). This CDR3 is built from 13 residues. The germline CDR1 and CDR2 sequences are KGHSH and LQKENI. Between the trimmed V and J ends, which lost 4 bases and 5 bases, there was a span of 11 bases.

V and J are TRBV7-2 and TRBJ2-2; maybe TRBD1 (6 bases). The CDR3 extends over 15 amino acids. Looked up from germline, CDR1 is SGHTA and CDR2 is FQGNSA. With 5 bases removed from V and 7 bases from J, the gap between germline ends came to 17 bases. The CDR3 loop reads CASSTSHRVVGELFF. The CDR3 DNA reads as TGTGCCAGCAGCACTTCGCACAGGGTCGTCGGGGAGCTGTTTTTT.